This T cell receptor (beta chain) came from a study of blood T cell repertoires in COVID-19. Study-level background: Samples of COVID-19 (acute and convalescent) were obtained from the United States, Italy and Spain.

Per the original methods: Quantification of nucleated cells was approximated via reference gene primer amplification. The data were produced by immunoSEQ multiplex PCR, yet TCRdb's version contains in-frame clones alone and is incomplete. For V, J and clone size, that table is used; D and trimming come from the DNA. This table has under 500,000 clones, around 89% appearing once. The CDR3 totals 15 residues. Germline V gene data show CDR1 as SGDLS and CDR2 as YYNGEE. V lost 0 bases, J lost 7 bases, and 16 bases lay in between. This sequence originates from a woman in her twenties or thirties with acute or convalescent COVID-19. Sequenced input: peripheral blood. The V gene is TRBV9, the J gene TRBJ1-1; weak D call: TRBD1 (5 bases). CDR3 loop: CASSVAGTEGSEAFF. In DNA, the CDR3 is TGTGCCAGCAGCGTAGCGGGGACGGAGGGCAGTGAAGCTTTCTTT.